The 24 T cell receptor beta chains below come from one sample, sequenced in a study of T cells after yellow fever vaccination. TCRdb reprocessed the 5' RACE reads with MiXCR, giving one entry per CDR3 protein. The data contain about 230,000 distinct CDR3 sequences, around 6.7% of them singletons. The sequencing here drew on CD4+ T cells sorted from PBMCs, taken on the day of the yellow fever booster vaccination. The receptors stem from a man aged 25 to 45 who received the YFV17D yellow fever vaccine.

This clonotype occurred many times. The genes are TRBV10-3 and TRBJ2-1; either TRBD1 or TRBD2 may supply D (5 bases each). This CDR3 is built from 15 residues. Trimming pared 5 bases from V and 2 bases from J, leaving 13 bases between. Germline-derived CDR1 and CDR2 are ENHRY and SYGVKD. CDR3 amino acids: CAISTGTNTYNEQFF. CDR3 DNA sequence: TGTGCCATCAGTACCGGGACCAATACCTACAATGAGCAGTTCTTC.

This clonotype was counted only a few times. The J gene is TRBJ1-2, the V gene TRBV6-2 or TRBV6-3; TRBD1 might be the D (6 bases). V was pared by 6 bases and J by 4 bases, with 12 bases between. Germline V gene data show CDR1 as MNHEY and CDR2 as SVGEGT. This CDR3 contains 13 residues. CDR3 sequence (DNA): TGTGCCAGCAGATTAAGGGGGGCCTATGGCTACACCTTC. It translates to CASRLRGAYGYTF.

The chain employs TRBV20-1 and TRBJ1-4, with a possible D match to TRBD1 (5 bases). CDR1 and CDR2 (germline): DFQATT, SNEGSKA (reference sequence). The CDR3 contains 15 residues. Trimming removed 3 bases from V and 0 bases from J, with 11 bases in between. The CDR3 nucleotides are TGCAGTGCTAGGGGGGGAGCTGCAACTAATGAAAAACTGTTTTTT. Its translation: CSARGGAATNEKLFF.

This clonotype was seen only a few times. The CDR3 DNA follows: TGTGCCAGCTCGCGGGAACAGGGAGAAGAGACCCAGTACTTC. Translating it yields CASSREQGEETQYF. The chain recombines TRBV18 with TRBJ2-5; D may match TRBD1 or TRBD2 (6 bases each). Trimming removed 6 bases at V and 3 bases at J, with 14 bases between. The CDR3 runs to 14 residues. Germline CDR1 is KGHSH and CDR2 is LQKENI. The whole variable domain, remainder taken from reference TRBV18 and TRBJ2-5, is NAGVMQNPRHLVRRRGQEARLRCSPMKGHSHVYWYRQLPEEGLKFMVYLQKENIIDESGMPKERFSAEFPKEGPSILRIQQVVRGDSAAYFCASSREQGEETQYFGPGTRLLVL.

This clonotype has only a few counts. The rearrangement joins TRBV19 to TRBJ2-2; D possibly corresponds to TRBD2 (6 bases). Trimming cost V 7 bases and J 2 bases, with 14 bases left between them. The CDR3 spans 15 residues. CDR1 is LNHDA and CDR2 is SQIVND in the germline V gene (reference sequence). This CDR3 is CASKRTGVNTGELFF. CDR3 sequence (DNA): TGTGCCAGTAAAAGGACGGGGGTCAACACCGGGGAGCTGTTTTTT. Combining the CDR3 with reference TRBV19 and TRBJ2-2 gives the whole variable domain DGGITQSPKYLFRKEGQNVTLSCEQNLNHDAMYWYRQDPGQGLRLIYYSQIVNDFQKGDIAEGYSVSREKKESFPLTVTSAQKNPTAFYLCASKRTGVNTGELFFGEGSRLTVL.

In its sample, this clonotype was seen many times. The chain has TRBV5-4 and TRBJ2-1; D may correspond to TRBD1 or TRBD2 (5 bases each). Trimming stripped 4 bases from V and 5 bases from J, with 10 bases between. Germline-derived CDR1 and CDR2 are SGHNT and YYREEE (reference sequence). The CDR3 is 13 residues long. CDR3 in amino acids: CASSRDGDNEQFF. As DNA, the CDR3 is TGTGCCAGCAGCCGGGACGGGGACAATGAGCAGTTCTTC.

This clonotype was seen repeatedly, ten times or more. The chain has TRBV18 and TRBJ2-1; 12 positions agree with TRBD1. The CDR3 contains 16 residues. V trimming: 4 bases; J trimming: 8 bases; junction bases outside the gene matches: 9. Germline lookup yields CDR1 KGHSH and CDR2 LQKENI. As DNA, the CDR3 is TGTGCCAGCTCACGAGTACCGGGACAGGGGGCCGATGAGCAGTTCTTC. It codes for CASSRVPGQGADEQFF.

This clonotype was recorded many times. The V gene is TRBV5-1, the J gene TRBJ2-1; D not resolved. CDR1 and CDR2 from the germline V gene are SGHRS and YFSETQ. CDR3 length: 14 amino acids. Trimming took 1 base from V and 1 from J, leaving 6 bases between them. In DNA form, the CDR3 reads TGCGCCAGCAGCTTGAGTAGGTCCTACAATGAGCAGTTCTTC. This sequence encodes CASSLSRSYNEQFF.

This clonotype showed up many times. One junction end disagrees with the germline gene, perhaps due to a read error. The chain recombines TRBV2 with TRBJ2-7; D unresolved. The CDR3 length is 11 residues. The V gene's germline CDR1 is SNHLY and CDR2 FYNNEI. CDR3 amino acids: CASGETVGQYF. In DNA form, the CDR3 reads TGTGCCAGCGGTGAGACCGTAGGGCAGTACTTC.

This clonotype was seen more than once but under ten times. This sequence joins TRBV18 and TRBJ2-3; D may be TRBD1 (5 bases). Germline CDR1 and CDR2: KGHSH and LQKENI. The CDR3 consists of 13 residues. V was pared by 2 bases and J by 4 bases, with 7 bases between. Here the CDR3 reads CASSPWGADTQYF. The CDR3 nucleotides read TGTGCCAGCTCACCATGGGGCGCAGATACGCAGTATTTT.

There are a few counts of this clonotype. The genes are TRBV13 and TRBJ1-2; D gene ambiguous. The CDR3 consists of 15 residues. Germline V gene sequence: CDR1 PRHDT, CDR2 FYEKMQ (reference sequence). V was shortened by 1 base and J by 7 bases, with 16 bases between the two germline ends. Written as DNA, the CDR3 is TGTGCCAGCAGCTTAGTACAGCCCTCGGTCGGTGGCTACACCTTC. Protein sequence: CASSLVQPSVGGYTF.

This clonotype has only a few counts. J is TRBJ2-2 and V is TRBV19; TRBD2 matches at 8 bases. The CDR3 has 15 amino acids. With 7 bases clipped from V and 2 bases from J, the junction kept 6 bases outside the gene matches. CDR1 is LNHDA, CDR2 SQIVND, per germline (reference sequence). CDR3 sequence reads: CASKELAVNTGELFF. The CDR3 DNA follows: TGTGCCAGTAAAGAACTAGCGGTAAACACCGGGGAGCTGTTTTTT.

The V and J genes are TRBV15 and TRBJ2-4; possibly TRBD2 for D (5 bases). Looked up from germline, CDR1 is LNHNV and CDR2 is YYDKDF (reference sequence). V was pared by 4 bases and J by 6 bases, with 13 bases between. This CDR3 has 14 residues. The CDR3: CATSTRTGRNIQYF. In DNA form, the CDR3 reads TGTGCCACCAGCACCCGGACGGGGAGAAACATTCAGTACTTC.

This clonotype was seen just once. The V gene is TRBV9, the J gene TRBJ2-1; the D gene is possibly TRBD2 (6 bases). V was cut by 4 bases and J by 7 bases, with 18 bases left in between. This CDR3 spans 15 amino acids. CDR1 and CDR2 (germline): SGDLS, YYNGEE. The CDR3 nucleotides read TGTGCCAGCAGCTCCGGGGGTGCTCTTGGTAATGAGCAGTTCTTC. Protein: CASSSGGALGNEQFF.

In this sample, this clonotype turned up a few times. The CDR3 sequence: CASRARGDLGTEAFF. DNA for the CDR3: TGTGCCAGTAGGGCCAGGGGGGACTTGGGCACTGAAGCTTTCTTT. The J gene is TRBJ1-1, the V gene TRBV19; 7 bases fit TRBD1. This CDR3 region has 15 residues. Germline assignment: CDR1 LNHDA and CDR2 SQIVND (reference sequence). Trimming took 6 bases from V and 4 from J; bases not matched to a gene: 11.

Only a few counts were recorded for this clonotype. The germline gene is not matched at one end of the junction; a read error may be the cause. The gene calls are TRBV20-1 and TRBJ2-3; 13 bases map to TRBD2. This CDR3 has 17 residues. Germline CDR1 reads DFQATT; CDR2 reads SNEGSKA (reference sequence). The CDR3 bases are TGCTGTGCTAGAGACGTAGGGACTAGCGGGGACACAGATACGCAGTATTTT. Translation: CCARDVGTSGDTDTQYF.

This clonotype was seen ten or more times. This rearrangement joins TRBV20-1 to TRBJ2-7, with D maybe TRBD2 (5 bases). Between the trimmed V and J ends, which lost 6 bases and 9 bases, there was a span of 24 bases. In germline, CDR1 is DFQATT, CDR2 SNEGSKA (reference sequence). The CDR3 sequence is 14 residues long. CDR3 sequence reads: CSANTGSSSVGQYF. CDR3 DNA sequence: TGCAGTGCAAATACGGGGAGCTCGTCTGTTGGGCAGTACTTC.

The chain carries TRBV7-2 and TRBJ1-5; TRBD1 aligns across 7 bases. The V segment lost 3 bases and the J segment 0 bases; nucleotides outside the gene matches: 11. Per germline, CDR1 SGHTA and CDR2 FQGNSA. CDR3 length: 18 residues. CDR3 sequence: CASSFAGTATYSNQPQHF. DNA for the CDR3: TGTGCCAGCAGCTTTGCCGGGACAGCGACATATAGCAATCAGCCCCAGCATTTT.

The chain links TRBV7-2 to TRBJ2-3; maybe TRBD1 (7 bases). Germline loops: CDR1 SGHTA, CDR2 FQGNSA. The V end lost 5 bases, the J end lost 14 bases, and 17 bases lay between the germline ends. The length of the CDR3 is 12 residues. The CDR3 nucleotides read TGTGCCAGCAGCCCGTACGGGGGACAGCCGTATTTT. It encodes CASSPYGGQPYF.

This clonotype was seen many times. V is TRBV20-1 and J is TRBJ2-7; 12 bases line up with TRBD2. V lost 1 base and J lost 6; bases outside the gene matches: 4. Germline V CDR1 and CDR2: DFQATT, SNEGSKA (reference sequence). The CDR3 extends over 14 amino acids. The CDR3 is CSARASGRASEQYF. The CDR3 region has the DNA TGCAGTGCTAGAGCTAGCGGGAGGGCCTCCGAGCAGTACTTC.

In DNA, the CDR3 is TGTGCCAGCACCCAGGAAAATGAGCAGTTCTTC. Protein sequence: CASTQENEQFF. V is TRBV6-5 and J is TRBJ2-1, with unresolved D. CDR1 is MNHEY, CDR2 SVGAGI, per germline. V lost 7 bases and J 7 bases, leaving 8 bases between the germline ends. The CDR3 totals 11 residues.

This clonotype was recorded at least ten times. The rearrangement links TRBV20-1 to TRBJ2-1, with unresolved D. Germline-derived CDR1 and CDR2 are DFQATT and SNEGSKA (reference sequence). V was shortened by 0 bases and J by 0 bases, with 12 bases between the two germline ends. This CDR3 has 16 residues. CDR3 in DNA: TGCAGTGCTAGAGATCCCCGGAAGAGCTCCTACAATGAGCAGTTCTTC. Translating it yields CSARDPRKSSYNEQFF.

This clonotype was recorded at least ten times. The chain employs TRBV5-6 and TRBJ2-7; 8 nucleotides agree with TRBD1. Germline V CDR1 and CDR2: SGHDT, YYEEEE. After removal of 2 bases from V and 2 bases from J, the junction contained 3 bases not matched to a gene. This CDR3 comprises 14 residues. DNA of the CDR3: TGTGCCAGCAGCTTCGGGACAGGAGCCTACGAGCAGTACTTC. Its protein is CASSFGTGAYEQYF. Full variable domain (rest looked up from reference TRBV5-6 and TRBJ2-7): DAGVTQSPTHLIKTRGQQVTLRCSPKSGHDTVSWYQQALGQGPQFIFQYYEEEERQRGNFPDRFSGHQFPNYSSELNVNALLLGDSALYLCASSFGTGAYEQYFGPGTRLTVT.

A few counts support this clonotype. The gene calls are TRBV20-1 and TRBJ2-1, with 15 bases aligning to TRBD2. Germline CDR1 is DFQATT and CDR2 is SNEGSKA (reference sequence). The CDR3 consists of 14 residues. With V trimmed by 5 bases and J by 10 bases, 6 bases remained unmatched. Written as DNA, the CDR3 is TGCAGTGCTGGCGGACTAGCGGGAGGGTCCGAGCAGTTCTTC. It codes for CSAGGLAGGSEQFF.